One and the same sample provided the 12 T cell receptor beta chains below, sequenced in a study of T cell responses to AZD1222 COVID-19 vaccine. Sequenced by immunoSEQ multiplex PCR; TCRdb stores in-frame clones only, minus some. The repertoire holds 100,000 to 150,000 clones, with around 92% as singletons. The sample in question was peripheral blood, obtained 28 days after the second AZD1222 dose. The receptor set was obtained from an adult who received the AZD1222 COVID-19 vaccine.

The rearrangement links TRBV24-1 to TRBJ2-3, with TRBD2 identical over 9 bases. In germline, CDR1 is KGHDR, CDR2 SFDVKD. The CDR3 is 14 amino acids. V trimming: 5 bases; J trimming: 4 bases; junction bases outside the gene matches: 3. The CDR3 loop reads CATSVGTSPDTQYF. CDR3 DNA sequence: TGTGCCACCAGTGTCGGGACTAGCCCAGATACGCAGTATTTT.

The sample holds one count of this clone. The chain recombines TRBV2 with TRBJ1-5; no clear D. Trimming removed 6 bases from V and 0 bases from J, with 27 bases in between. Germline loops: CDR1 SNHLY, CDR2 FYNNEI. The CDR3 sequence is 20 residues long. This CDR3 is CASRHTLHLAEFYSNQPQHF. The CDR3 DNA reads as TGTGCCAGCAGACACACCCTCCACTTAGCAGAGTTTTATAGCAATCAGCCCCAGCATTTT. The entire variable domain, with the rest obtained from reference TRBV2 and TRBJ1-5, is as follows: EPEVTQTPSHQVTQMGQEVILRCVPISNHLYFYWYRQILGQKVEFLVSFYNNEISEKSEIFDDQFSVERPDGSNFTLKIRSTKLEDSAMYFCASRHTLHLAEFYSNQPQHFGDGTRLSIL.

This chain joins TRBV7-2 and TRBJ1-1, with D maybe TRBD1 (5 bases). CDR3 size: 15 residues. Deletions cut 1 base from V and 5 bases from J, with 14 bases between. Germline CDR1 reads SGHTA; CDR2 reads FQGNSA. This chain's CDR3 is CASSLVRGGATEAFF. CDR3 nucleotide sequence: TGTGCCAGCAGCTTAGTAAGGGGTGGAGCTACTGAAGCTTTCTTT.

In DNA, the CDR3 is TGTGCCAGCACCCGGCAAGACAGGGTCCAAGAGACCCAGTACTTC. It yields the protein CASTRQDRVQETQYF. The J gene is TRBJ2-5, the V gene TRBV5-4; 7 bases are a match to TRBD1. The ends lost 6 bases at V and 1 base at J; junction bases unmatched: 9. Germline V gene data show CDR1 as SGHNT and CDR2 as YYREEE (reference sequence). The CDR3 length is 15 residues. The full variable domain, rest sourced from reference TRBV5-4 and TRBJ2-5, is ETGVTQSPTHLIKTRGQQVTLRCSSQSGHNTVSWYQQALGQGPQFIFQYYREEENGRGNFPPRFSGLQFPNYSSELNVNALELDDSALYLCASTRQDRVQETQYFGPGTRLLVL.

The rearrangement uses TRBV3-1 (or the pseudogene TRBV3-2) and TRBJ1-2; TRBD1 agrees at 7 bases. The CDR3 loop spans 14 amino acids. Germline assignment: CDR1 LGHDT and CDR2 YNNKEL (reference sequence). V dropped 4 bases and J dropped 4; count of bases not matched to a gene: 6. The CDR3 region has the DNA TGTGCCAGCAGCCTCATTGGGACAGCCTATGGCTACACCTTC. Encoded protein: CASSLIGTAYGYTF.

This clone was seen only once. The CDR3 sequence: CASSQVSAGVNYNEQFF. The CDR3 nucleotides read TGTGCCAGCAGCCAAGTCTCAGCGGGAGTGAACTACAATGAGCAGTTCTTC. The V and J genes are TRBV4-2 and TRBJ2-1; 8 bases fit TRBD2. The CDR3 is made up of 17 amino acids. Germline trimming cut 1 base from V and 3 bases from J; bases unmatched to any gene: 8. Germline assignment: CDR1 LGHNA and CDR2 YNFKEQ.

J is TRBJ1-2 and V is TRBV28, with 9 bases lining up with TRBD1. The CDR3 extends over 15 amino acids. The junction had 10 bases not matched to a gene; V was cut back by 4 bases and J by 7 bases. The germline V gene has CDR1 MDHEN and CDR2 SYDVKM. The CDR3 spells CASSYTGTGISGYTF. Here the CDR3 DNA reads TGTGCCAGCAGTTACACTGGGACAGGGATATCTGGCTACACCTTC.

The gene calls are TRBV5-4 and TRBJ1-2; TRBD1 matches 7 bases. V dropped 5 bases and J dropped 6; count of bases not matched to a gene: 7. CDR1 and CDR2 from the germline V gene are SGHNT and YYREEE (reference sequence). The CDR3 totals 13 residues. CDR3 sequence reads: CASSVQGLDGYTF. The DNA for the CDR3 is TGTGCCAGCAGTGTACAGGGGTTGGATGGCTACACCTTC.

The rearrangement links TRBV5-6 to TRBJ2-3; D may be TRBD1 or TRBD2 (6 bases each). Trimming shortened V by 0 bases and J by 0 bases, and 14 bases separated the two germline ends. The CDR3 extends over 17 amino acids. CDR1 is SGHDT and CDR2 is YYEEEE in the germline V gene. CDR3 sequence: CASSLVGGQHSTDTQYF. The CDR3 region has the DNA TGTGCCAGCAGCTTGGTCGGGGGACAACATAGCACAGATACGCAGTATTTT.

This chain links TRBV11-2 with TRBJ2-5, with D perhaps matching TRBD1 (6 bases). This CDR3 is built from 15 residues. The germline V and J ends were trimmed by 1 base and 1 base, with 10 bases remaining between them. Germline CDR1 reads SGHAT; CDR2 reads FQNNGV. The CDR3 DNA reads TGTGCCAGCAGCTTAGGTCGCAGGGGCCAAGAGACCCAGTACTTC. It is translated as CASSLGRRGQETQYF.

The chain recombines TRBV6-5 with TRBJ2-1; 9 bases match TRBD1. CDR3 length: 13 amino acids. Looked up from germline, CDR1 is MNHEY and CDR2 is SVGAGI. Unmatched junction bases numbered 6, after V lost 8 bases and J lost 7 bases. The CDR3: CASGPQGANEQFF. The CDR3 nucleotides read TGTGCCAGCGGACCACAGGGGGCGAATGAGCAGTTCTTC.

The V and J genes are TRBV10-1 and TRBJ2-7, with D perhaps matching TRBD1 (6 bases). CDR1 and CDR2 (germline): WNHNN, SYGVQD (reference sequence). Trimming removed 6 bases from V and 4 bases from J, with 16 bases in between. The CDR3 covers 14 residues. CDR3: CASSASGAPYEQYF. The CDR3 DNA reads TGCGCCAGCAGCGCATCAGGGGCACCATACGAGCAGTACTTC.